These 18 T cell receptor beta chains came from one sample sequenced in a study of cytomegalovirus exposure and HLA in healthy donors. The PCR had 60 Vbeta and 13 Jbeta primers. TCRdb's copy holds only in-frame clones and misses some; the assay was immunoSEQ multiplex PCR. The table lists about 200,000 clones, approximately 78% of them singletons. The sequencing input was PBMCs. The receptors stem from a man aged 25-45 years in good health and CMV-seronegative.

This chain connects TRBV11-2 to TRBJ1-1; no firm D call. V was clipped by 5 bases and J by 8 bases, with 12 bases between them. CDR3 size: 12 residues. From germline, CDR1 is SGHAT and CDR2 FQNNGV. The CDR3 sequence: CASSPGLPEAFF. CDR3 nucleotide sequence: TGTGCCAGCAGCCCAGGACTGCCGGAAGCTTTCTTT.

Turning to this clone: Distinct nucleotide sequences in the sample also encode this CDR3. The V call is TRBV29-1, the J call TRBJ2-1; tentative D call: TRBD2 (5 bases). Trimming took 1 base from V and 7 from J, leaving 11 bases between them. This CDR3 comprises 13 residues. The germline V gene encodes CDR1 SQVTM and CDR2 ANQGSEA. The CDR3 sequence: CSVEGGSTNEQFF. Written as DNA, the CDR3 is TGCAGCGTTGAAGGAGGGTCCACGAATGAGCAGTTCTTC.

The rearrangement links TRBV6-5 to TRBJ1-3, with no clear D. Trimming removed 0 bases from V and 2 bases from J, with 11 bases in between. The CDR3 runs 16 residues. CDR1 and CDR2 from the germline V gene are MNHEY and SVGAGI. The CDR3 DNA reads TGTGCCAGCAGTTACTCGGCAGGTCTTCCTGGAAACACCATATATTTT. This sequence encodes CASSYSAGLPGNTIYF.

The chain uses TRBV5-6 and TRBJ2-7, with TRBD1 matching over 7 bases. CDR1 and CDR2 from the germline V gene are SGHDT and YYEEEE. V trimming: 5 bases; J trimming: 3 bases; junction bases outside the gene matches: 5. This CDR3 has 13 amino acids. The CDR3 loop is CASSLGGHYEQYF. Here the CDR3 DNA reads TGTGCCAGCAGTTTAGGGGGCCACTACGAGCAGTACTTC.

CDR3 in amino acids: CASMGVLDTQYF. In DNA, the CDR3 is TGTGCCAGCATGGGAGTGTTGGATACGCAGTATTTT. The V gene is TRBV9, the J gene TRBJ2-3; TRBD2 might be the D (5 bases). Trimming took 6 bases from V and 6 from J, leaving 11 bases between them. The CDR3 contains 12 residues. CDR1 SGDLS and CDR2 YYNGEE come from the germline V gene. Full variable domain (remainder filled in from reference TRBV9 and TRBJ2-3): DSGVTQTPKHLITATGQRVTLRCSPRSGDLSVYWYQQSLDQGLQFLIQYYNGEERAKGNILERFSAQQFPDLHSELNLSSLELGDSALYFCASMGVLDTQYFGPGTRLTVL.

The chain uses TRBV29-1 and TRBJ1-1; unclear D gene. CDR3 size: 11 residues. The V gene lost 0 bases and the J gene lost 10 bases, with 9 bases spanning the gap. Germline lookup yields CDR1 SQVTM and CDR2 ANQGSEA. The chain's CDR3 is CSVEDPPLAFF. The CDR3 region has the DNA TGCAGCGTTGAAGATCCTCCGTTAGCTTTCTTT.

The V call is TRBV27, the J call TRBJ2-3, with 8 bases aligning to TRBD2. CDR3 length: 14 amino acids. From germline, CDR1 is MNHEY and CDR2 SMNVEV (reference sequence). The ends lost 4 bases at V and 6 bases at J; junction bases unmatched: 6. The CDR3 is CASSSGLGRDTQYF. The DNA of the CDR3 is TGTGCCAGCAGTTCGGGACTAGGGCGGGATACGCAGTATTTT.

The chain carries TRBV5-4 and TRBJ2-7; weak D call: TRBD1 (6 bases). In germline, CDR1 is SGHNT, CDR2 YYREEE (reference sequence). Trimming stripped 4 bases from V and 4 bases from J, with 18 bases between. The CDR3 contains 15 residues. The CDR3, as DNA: TGTGCCAGCAGCCCGAGCCGGGACACTACTTACGAGCAGTACTTC. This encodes CASSPSRDTTYEQYF.

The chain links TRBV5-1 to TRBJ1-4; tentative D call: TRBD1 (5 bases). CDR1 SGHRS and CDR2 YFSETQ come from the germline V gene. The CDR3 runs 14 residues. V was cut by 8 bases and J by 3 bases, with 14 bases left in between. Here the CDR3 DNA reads TGCGCCAGTCGCATAGGGGTTGCTAATGAAAAACTGTTTTTT. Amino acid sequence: CASRIGVANEKLFF.

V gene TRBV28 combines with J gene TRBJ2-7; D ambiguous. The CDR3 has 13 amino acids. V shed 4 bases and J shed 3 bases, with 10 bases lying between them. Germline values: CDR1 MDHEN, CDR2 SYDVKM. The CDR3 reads CASSSSLYYEQYF. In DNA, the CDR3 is TGTGCCAGCAGTTCATCACTTTACTACGAGCAGTACTTC.

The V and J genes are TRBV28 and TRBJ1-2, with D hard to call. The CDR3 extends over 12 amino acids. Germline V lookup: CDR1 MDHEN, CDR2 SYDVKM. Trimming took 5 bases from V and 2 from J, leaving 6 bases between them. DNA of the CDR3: TGTGCCAGCAGTCGTCGGAACTATGGCTACACCTTC. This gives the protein CASSRRNYGYTF.

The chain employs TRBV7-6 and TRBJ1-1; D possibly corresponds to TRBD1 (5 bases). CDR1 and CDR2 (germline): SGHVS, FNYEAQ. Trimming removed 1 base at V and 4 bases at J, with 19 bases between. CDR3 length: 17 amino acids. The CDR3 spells CASSLGVGGSQSTEAFF. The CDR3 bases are TGTGCCAGCAGCTTAGGAGTCGGGGGATCACAGAGCACTGAAGCTTTCTTT.

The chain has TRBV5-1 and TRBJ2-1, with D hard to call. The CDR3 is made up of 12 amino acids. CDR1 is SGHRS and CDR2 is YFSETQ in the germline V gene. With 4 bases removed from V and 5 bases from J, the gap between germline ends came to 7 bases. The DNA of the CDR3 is TGCGCCAGCAGCCAGCGAGACAATGAGCAGTTCTTC. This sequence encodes CASSQRDNEQFF.

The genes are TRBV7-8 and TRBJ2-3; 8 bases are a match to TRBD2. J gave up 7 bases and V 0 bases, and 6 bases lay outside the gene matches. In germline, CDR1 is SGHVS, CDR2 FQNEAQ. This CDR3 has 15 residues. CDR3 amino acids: CASSLAFASGHTQYF. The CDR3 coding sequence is TGTGCCAGCAGCTTAGCGTTTGCTAGCGGGCATACGCAGTATTTT.

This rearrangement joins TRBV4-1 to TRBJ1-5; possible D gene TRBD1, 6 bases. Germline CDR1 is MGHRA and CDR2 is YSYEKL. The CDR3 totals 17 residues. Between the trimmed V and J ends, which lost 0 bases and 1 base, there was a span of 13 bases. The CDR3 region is CASSQEGGPGSNQPQHF. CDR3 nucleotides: TGCGCCAGCAGCCAAGAAGGGGGTCCGGGGAGCAATCAGCCCCAGCATTTT.

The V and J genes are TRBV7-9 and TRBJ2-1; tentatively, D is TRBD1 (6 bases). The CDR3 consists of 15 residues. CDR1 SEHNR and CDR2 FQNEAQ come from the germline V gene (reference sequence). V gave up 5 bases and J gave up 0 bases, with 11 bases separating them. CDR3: CASSVDRLSYNEQFF. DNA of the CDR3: TGTGCCAGCAGCGTCGACAGGCTCTCCTACAATGAGCAGTTCTTC.

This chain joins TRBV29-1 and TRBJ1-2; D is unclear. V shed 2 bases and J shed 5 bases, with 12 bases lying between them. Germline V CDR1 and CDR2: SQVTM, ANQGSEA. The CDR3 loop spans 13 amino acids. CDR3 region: CSVELPGSYGYTF. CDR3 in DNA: TGCAGCGTTGAACTGCCGGGTTCTTATGGCTACACCTTC.

CDR3 DNA: TGTGCCAGCGCCCATAGCGACAGGGGATACGAGCAGTACTTC. This codes for CASAHSDRGYEQYF. The V gene is TRBV7-2, the J gene TRBJ2-7; 8 bases align to TRBD1. V gave up 8 bases and J gave up 4 bases; unmatched junction bases: 10. Germline V lookup: CDR1 SGHTA, CDR2 FQGNSA. CDR3 length: 14 residues.